This T cell receptor beta chain was sequenced during a study of blood T cell repertoires in COVID-19. Study context: PBMCs, B-cell-depleted T cells, or T cells provided the cDNA or gDNA that made up the material.

Sequencing was performed with immunoSEQ multiplex PCR; in TCRdb, only in-frame clones are kept and a portion is missing. Seen here are over 200,000 clones, around four fifths observed once, and the top ten hold around 25%. V lost 1 base, J lost 5 bases, and 13 bases lay in between. Germline V gene sequence: CDR1 SGDLS, CDR2 YYNGEE. The CDR3 has 15 amino acids. The chain joins TRBV9 to TRBJ2-1; tentative D call: TRBD2 (5 bases). The receptor comes from a man between 35 and 55 years old with acute or convalescent COVID-19. Sequenced sample: peripheral blood. CDR3 DNA: TGTGCCAGCAGCGTAATGGTAGCGAGTCACAATGAGCAGTTCTTC. It is translated as CASSVMVASHNEQFF.